These 30 T cell receptor beta chains originate from one sample sequenced in a study of blood T cell repertoires in COVID-19 (dated by TCRdb to 2018 to 2021). Libraries came from the immunoSEQ multiplex PCR assay. Sourced from immuneACCESS, this table was stored by TCRdb with only in-frame sequences that have V and J called. A share of the clones is absent; for the studies checked, an unresolved V gene accounts for under half, and the remainder has no known explanation. The table for this sample lists about 180,000 clones; more than 75% of them were counted only once. The ten largest clones take up around 0.63% of the sample. The sequenced sample was peripheral blood. These receptors all stem from a man aged 55 to 69 with COVID-19, enrolled during active disease.

The CDR3 sequence is CASRDGPGLGEKLFF. CDR3 nucleotides: TGTGCCAGCAGGGACGGGCCAGGGTTAGGAGAAAAACTGTTTTTT. The V and J genes are TRBV6-6 and TRBJ1-4, with a possible D match to TRBD1 (5 bases). This CDR3 is 15 amino acids long. V gave up 6 bases and J gave up 8 bases, with 19 bases separating them. In germline, CDR1 is MNHNY, CDR2 SVGAGI (reference sequence).

The chain employs TRBV6-5 and TRBJ1-6; D is unresolved. Looked up from germline, CDR1 is MNHEY and CDR2 is SVGAGI. The CDR3 contains 15 residues. The V end was cut by 7 bases, the J end by 7 bases, with 17 bases between. The CDR3 protein is CASTPTGAGNSPLHF. CDR3 nucleotides: TGTGCCAGCACGCCTACGGGCGCGGGGAATTCACCCCTCCACTTT.

The chain uses TRBV27 and TRBJ1-1; possibly TRBD1 for D (5 bases). The germline V gene has CDR1 MNHEY and CDR2 SMNVEV (reference sequence). V shed 8 bases and J shed 0 bases, with 16 bases lying between them. The CDR3 spans 15 residues. The CDR3 reads CASLGWGFMNTEAFF. The CDR3 DNA is TGTGCCAGCCTGGGATGGGGCTTTATGAACACTGAAGCTTTCTTT.

The J gene is TRBJ2-4, the V gene TRBV28; 8 nucleotides line up with TRBD1. Trimming took 4 bases from V and 1 from J; bases not matched to a gene: 3. From germline, CDR1 is MDHEN and CDR2 SYDVKM. This CDR3 comprises 15 residues. The chain's CDR3 is CASSYRQGAKNIQYF. The CDR3 DNA is TGTGCCAGCAGTTACCGACAGGGGGCCAAAAACATTCAGTACTTC.

Only a few counts were recorded for this clone. The V gene is TRBV18, the J gene TRBJ2-7, with a possible D match to TRBD2 (6 bases). Germline V CDR1 and CDR2: KGHSH, LQKENI. This CDR3 has 17 residues. V was clipped by 3 bases and J by 4 bases, with 22 bases between them. The CDR3 sequence: CASSPIAVLAISYEQYF. CDR3 sequence (DNA): TGTGCCAGCTCACCGATAGCCGTCCTAGCGATTTCTTACGAGCAGTACTTC. Based on the CDR3 plus reference TRBV18 and TRBJ2-7, the full variable domain is NAGVMQNPRHLVRRRGQEARLRCSPMKGHSHVYWYRQLPEEGLKFMVYLQKENIIDESGMPKERFSAEFPKEGPSILRIQQVVRGDSAAYFCASSPIAVLAISYEQYFGPGTRLTVT.

The chain combines TRBV19 with TRBJ1-2; D is undetermined. In germline, CDR1 is LNHDA, CDR2 SQIVND (reference sequence). Trimming left V 2 bases short and J 1 base short, with 11 bases between. The CDR3 covers 15 residues. This chain's CDR3 is CASSISWRFNYGYTF. Written as DNA, the CDR3 is TGTGCCAGTAGTATAAGTTGGCGGTTTAACTATGGCTACACCTTC.

This chain links TRBV6-5 with TRBJ2-2; 7 nucleotides align to TRBD1. J lost 1 base, V lost 4 bases, and 3 bases had no gene match. Per germline, CDR1 MNHEY and CDR2 SVGAGI. CDR3 size: 15 residues. CDR3 loop: CASSSWTGNTGELFF. The CDR3 nucleotides are TGTGCCAGCAGTTCCTGGACAGGGAACACCGGGGAGCTGTTTTTT.

As concerns this clone: In the same sample, other DNA sequences code for this CDR3. The chain links TRBV24-1 to TRBJ2-7; 7 bases align to TRBD1. CDR1 and CDR2 (germline): KGHDR, SFDVKD. Unmatched junction bases numbered 6, after V lost 3 bases and J lost 2 bases. The CDR3 is 15 amino acids. In DNA form, the CDR3 reads TGTGCCACCAGTGATCCCCGGGACAGAACCTACGAGCAGTACTTC. It specifies CATSDPRDRTYEQYF.

The sample holds one count of this clone. The chain carries TRBV9 and TRBJ1-6; maybe TRBD1 (5 bases). From germline, CDR1 is SGDLS and CDR2 YYNGEE. The CDR3 runs 14 residues. V was pared by 6 bases and J by 8 bases, with 15 bases between. In nucleotides, the CDR3 is TGTGCCAGCACCAAGGGGTGGAGTGATTCACCCCTCCACTTT. Translated: CASTKGWSDSPLHF.

This clone appeared a few times. The V and J genes are TRBV11-2 and TRBJ1-1; D unclear. Germline assignment: CDR1 SGHAT and CDR2 FQNNGV. This CDR3 comprises 14 residues. The germline V and J ends were trimmed by 1 base and 11 bases, with 17 bases remaining between them. CDR3: CASSLVQVAAGAFF. The CDR3 DNA sequence: TGTGCCAGCAGCTTAGTTCAAGTAGCAGCGGGGGCTTTCTTT.

V gene TRBV5-1 combines with J gene TRBJ2-3; TRBD2 is a possible D gene (6 bases). The germline V gene has CDR1 SGHRS and CDR2 YFSETQ. Trimming shortened V by 0 bases and J by 4 bases, and 12 bases separated the two germline ends. The CDR3 spans 15 residues. The CDR3 loop is CASSLAPGGADTQYF. For the CDR3, the DNA is TGCGCCAGCAGCTTGGCGCCCGGGGGAGCAGATACGCAGTATTTT.

V is TRBV6-2 or TRBV6-3 and J is TRBJ2-5; D may be TRBD1 (6 bases). Germline V CDR1 and CDR2: MNHEY, SVGEGT. V gave up 4 bases and J gave up 4 bases, with 10 bases separating them. CDR3 length equals 13 residues. CDR3 coding DNA: TGTGCCAGCAGTTTAGGGGGAACAGAGACCCAGTACTTC. This gives the protein CASSLGGTETQYF.

This clone occurred once. The chain uses TRBV14 and TRBJ1-2; 10 bases are shared with TRBD1. The CDR3 sequence is 15 residues long. Per the germline V gene, CDR1 is SGHDN and CDR2 is FVKESK. The V and J ends lost 3 bases and 7 bases, in that order; junction bases with no gene match: 8. The CDR3 sequence: CASSQAGTGVGGYTF. In DNA form, the CDR3 reads TGTGCCAGCAGCCAGGCAGGGACAGGGGTCGGTGGCTACACCTTC.

This chain joins TRBV7-6 and TRBJ2-7, with TRBD1 matching over 8 bases. The CDR3 is 14 residues long. The ends lost 6 bases at V and 3 bases at J; junction bases unmatched: 7. The germline V gene encodes CDR1 SGHVS and CDR2 FNYEAQ. The DNA for the CDR3 is TGTGCCAGCAGTCCCTCAGGGACAGGCTACGAGCAGTACTTC. Translated, it gives CASSPSGTGYEQYF.

V usage is TRBV24-1 and J usage is TRBJ2-2, with D unresolved. V was cut by 9 bases and J by 1 base, with 8 bases left in between. The germline CDR1 and CDR2 sequences are KGHDR and SFDVKD. The CDR3 is 13 residues long. In DNA, the CDR3 is TGTGCCACCCACAGCCTGAACACCGGGGAGCTGTTTTTT. It encodes CATHSLNTGELFF.

This rearrangement joins TRBV6-1 to TRBJ2-7, with 7 bases matching TRBD1. The J segment lost 7 bases and the V segment lost 3 bases, leaving 6 bases of the junction unmatched. Germline values: CDR1 MNHNS, CDR2 SASEGT. The CDR3 loop spans 13 amino acids. CDR3 protein: CASSDRQGQEQYF. The CDR3 region has the DNA TGTGCCAGCAGTGACAGACAGGGACAAGAGCAGTACTTC.

The table lists this clone with a count of one. The chain uses TRBV28 and TRBJ1-2, with TRBD1 identical over 10 bases. CDR3 size: 17 residues. Per germline, CDR1 MDHEN and CDR2 SYDVKM. V was clipped by 4 bases and J by 4 bases; unmatched bases: 12. The CDR3 here is CASSSSGTGDGSYGYTF. In DNA form, the CDR3 reads TGTGCCAGCAGTTCCTCCGGGACAGGGGATGGTAGCTATGGCTACACCTTC.

This clone appeared a single time. The chain links TRBV7-8 to TRBJ1-2; 8 bases are a match to TRBD1. The CDR3 runs 17 residues. Germline V lookup: CDR1 SGHVS, CDR2 FQNEAQ. V shed 2 bases, J shed 4 bases, and the junction held 12 bases outside the gene matches. CDR3 coding DNA: TGTGCCAGCAGCTTAACCCAGCCGGGACAGGATATCTATGGCTACACCTTC. Encoded protein: CASSLTQPGQDIYGYTF. The whole variable domain, remainder taken from reference TRBV7-8 and TRBJ1-2, is GAGVSQSPRYKVAKRGQDVALRCDPISGHVSLFWYQQALGQGPEFLTYFQNEAQLDKSGLPSDRFFAERPEGSVSTLKIQRTQQEDSAVYLCASSLTQPGQDIYGYTFGSGTRLTVV.

The V gene is TRBV28, the J gene TRBJ2-7; D call uncertain. This CDR3 comprises 14 residues. Germline V gene data show CDR1 as MDHEN and CDR2 as SYDVKM. V lost 1 base and J lost 2, with 9 bases in between. The CDR3 DNA sequence: TGTGCCAGCAGTTTATCGGGTCTAGCCTACGAGCAGTACTTC. It translates to CASSLSGLAYEQYF.

The CDR3 here is CASSGGTGFQPQHF. Here the CDR3 DNA reads TGTGCCAGCAGCGGCGGGACAGGGTTTCAGCCCCAGCATTTT. The chain combines TRBV9 with TRBJ1-5, with 9 bases fitting TRBD1. The CDR3 sequence is 14 residues long. Germline V gives CDR1 SGDLS, CDR2 YYNGEE. V shed 3 bases and J 6 bases; nucleotides not matched to a gene: 4. The variable domain in full, completed from reference TRBV9 and TRBJ1-5, reads DSGVTQTPKHLITATGQRVTLRCSPRSGDLSVYWYQQSLDQGLQFLIQYYNGEERAKGNILERFSAQQFPDLHSELNLSSLELGDSALYFCASSGGTGFQPQHFGDGTRLSIL.

The rearrangement uses TRBV6-1 and TRBJ2-3; D possibly corresponds to TRBD2 (5 bases). The V and J ends lost 3 bases and 3 bases respectively, with 7 bases between them. Germline V gene sequence: CDR1 MNHNS, CDR2 SASEGT. This CDR3 contains 13 residues. CDR3 in DNA: TGTGCCAGCAGTGACGGGGTAACAGATACGCAGTATTTT. Its translation: CASSDGVTDTQYF.

This chain uses TRBV7-9 with TRBJ1-4; D remains ambiguous. Trimming left V 5 bases short and J 5 bases short, with 15 bases between. Germline values: CDR1 SEHNR, CDR2 FQNEAQ (reference sequence). The length of the CDR3 is 15 residues. CDR3 region: CASSPEGGLNEKLFF. For the CDR3, the DNA is TGTGCCAGCAGCCCCGAGGGAGGGTTGAATGAAAAACTGTTTTTT.

The genes are TRBV7-9 and TRBJ1-2; D unclear. The CDR3 covers 13 residues. Germline V gives CDR1 SEHNR, CDR2 FQNEAQ (reference sequence). Trimming shortened V by 7 bases and J by 4 bases, and 13 bases separated the two germline ends. CDR3 in DNA: TGTGCCAGCAACAACGACGGAGTCTATGGCTACACCTTC. Its translation: CASNNDGVYGYTF.

This clone was recorded only once. This chain connects TRBV4-1 to TRBJ2-7, with D perhaps matching TRBD1 (6 bases). Deletions cut 2 bases from V and 7 bases from J, with 15 bases between. Germline V gene lookup returns CDR1 MGHRA and CDR2 YSYEKL. The CDR3 is made up of 14 amino acids. The chain's CDR3 is CASSQQHGTGEQYF. DNA for the CDR3: TGCGCCAGCAGCCAACAACACGGAACAGGGGAGCAGTACTTC.

The V and J genes are TRBV28 and TRBJ2-7, with D perhaps TRBD1 (5 bases). The CDR3 is 14 amino acids. V dropped 7 bases and J dropped 0 bases, with 13 bases sitting between them. The germline V gene has CDR1 MDHEN and CDR2 SYDVKM. CDR3 DNA sequence: TGTGCCAGCACCATAGGTCAGGGCTCCTACGAGCAGTACTTC. Its protein product is CASTIGQGSYEQYF.

The V call is TRBV18, the J call TRBJ2-5; a weak D match, TRBD2 (5 bases). Germline V gene data show CDR1 as KGHSH and CDR2 as LQKENI. V was pared by 6 bases and J by 5 bases, with 16 bases between. The CDR3 sequence is 14 residues long. CDR3 coding DNA: TGTGCCAGCTCCTCCTCCCGGGATGGGGAGACCCAGTACTTC. Translation gives CASSSSRDGETQYF.

This sequence joins TRBV29-1 and TRBJ2-5, with 9 bases matching TRBD2. Germline values: CDR1 SQVTM, CDR2 ANQGSEA. The CDR3 covers 15 residues. V was pared by 1 base and J by 2 bases, with 5 bases of the junction left unmatched. In DNA, the CDR3 is TGCAGCGTTGAAGGGTCTAGCGGGGATCAAGAGACCCAGTACTTC. This gives the protein CSVEGSSGDQETQYF. Using reference TRBV29-1 and TRBJ2-5 for the parts outside the CDR3, the full variable domain is SAVISQKPSRDICQRGTSLTIQCQVDSQVTMMFWYRQQPGQSLTLIATANQGSEATYESGFVIDKFPISRPNLTFSTLTVSNMSPEDSSIYLCSVEGSSGDQETQYFGPGTRLLVL.

The chain combines TRBV5-1 with TRBJ2-2; 14 bases align to TRBD2. The V gene's germline CDR1 is SGHRS and CDR2 YFSETQ. V dropped 0 bases and J dropped 6; count of bases not matched to a gene: 10. This CDR3 spans 19 amino acids. Here the CDR3 DNA reads TGCGCCAGCAGCTTGGTCTCGACTAGCGGGAGGGCCCTCCCCGGGGAGCTGTTTTTT. Protein sequence: CASSLVSTSGRALPGELFF.

The genes are TRBV18 and TRBJ1-1, with D perhaps TRBD1 (6 bases). CDR1 KGHSH and CDR2 LQKENI come from the germline V gene. The CDR3 spans 14 residues. Trimming removed 2 bases from V and 9 bases from J, with 16 bases in between. CDR3 nucleotides: TGTGCCAGCTCACCATCGGACAGCCCCTTCCAAGCTTTCTTT. This encodes CASSPSDSPFQAFF. Using reference TRBV18 and TRBJ1-1 for the parts outside the CDR3, the full variable domain is NAGVMQNPRHLVRRRGQEARLRCSPMKGHSHVYWYRQLPEEGLKFMVYLQKENIIDESGMPKERFSAEFPKEGPSILRIQQVVRGDSAAYFCASSPSDSPFQAFFGQGTRLTVV.

The V and J genes are TRBV7-9 and TRBJ1-1, with 8 bases aligning to TRBD1. V was pared by 3 bases and J by 4 bases, with 7 bases of the junction left unmatched. CDR3 length: 15 residues. CDR1 is SEHNR, CDR2 FQNEAQ, per germline (reference sequence). Here the CDR3 reads CASSFLGQGGTEAFF. The CDR3 nucleotides read TGTGCCAGCAGCTTTCTTGGACAGGGAGGCACTGAAGCTTTCTTT.